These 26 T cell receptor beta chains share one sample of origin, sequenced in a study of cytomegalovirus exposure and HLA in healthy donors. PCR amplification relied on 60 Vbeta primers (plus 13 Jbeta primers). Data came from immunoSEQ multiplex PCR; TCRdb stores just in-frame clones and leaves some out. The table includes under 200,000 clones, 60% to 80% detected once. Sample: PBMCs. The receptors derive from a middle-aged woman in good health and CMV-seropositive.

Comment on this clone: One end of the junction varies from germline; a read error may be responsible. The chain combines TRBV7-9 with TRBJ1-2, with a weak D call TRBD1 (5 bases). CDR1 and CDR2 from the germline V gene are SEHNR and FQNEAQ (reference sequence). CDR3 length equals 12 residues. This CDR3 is CSSSRGNYGYTF. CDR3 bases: TGTTCCAGCAGTCGGGGGAACTATGGCTACACCTTC. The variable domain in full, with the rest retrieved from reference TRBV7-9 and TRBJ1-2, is DTGVSQNPRHKITKRGQNVTFRCDPISEHNRLYWYRQTLGQGPEFLTYFQNEAQLEKSRLLSDRFSAERPKGSFSTLEIQRTEQGDSAMYLCSSSRGNYGYTFGSGTRLTVV.

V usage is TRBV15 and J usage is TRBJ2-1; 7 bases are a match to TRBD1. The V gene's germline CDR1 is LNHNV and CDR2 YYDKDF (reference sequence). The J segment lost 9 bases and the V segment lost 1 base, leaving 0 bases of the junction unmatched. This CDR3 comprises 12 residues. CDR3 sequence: CATSRAGGEQFF. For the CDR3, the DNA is TGTGCCACCAGCAGAGCAGGGGGTGAGCAGTTCTTC.

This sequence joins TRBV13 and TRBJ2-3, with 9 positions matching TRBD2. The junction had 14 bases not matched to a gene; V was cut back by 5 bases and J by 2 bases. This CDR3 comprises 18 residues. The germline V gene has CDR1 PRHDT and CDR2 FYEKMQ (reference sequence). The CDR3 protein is CASSPAARRGGPTDTQYF. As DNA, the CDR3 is TGTGCCAGCAGCCCCGCTGCGAGGCGGGGGGGCCCCACAGATACGCAGTATTTT.

The CDR3 here is CASRGQGTDGYTF. The CDR3, as DNA: TGTGCCAGCAGAGGACAGGGGACGGATGGCTACACCTTC. This chain joins TRBV6-5 and TRBJ1-2; 9 bases line up with TRBD1. The V and J ends lost 6 bases and 6 bases, in that order; junction bases with no gene match: 5. The CDR3 has 13 residues. The germline gives CDR1 MNHEY, CDR2 SVGAGI.

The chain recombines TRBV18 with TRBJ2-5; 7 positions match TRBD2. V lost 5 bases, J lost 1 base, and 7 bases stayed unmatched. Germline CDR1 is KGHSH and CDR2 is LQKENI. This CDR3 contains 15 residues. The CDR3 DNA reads TGTGCCAGCTCATTGGGAGGGGCCCCCCAAGAGACCCAGTACTTC. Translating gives CASSLGGAPQETQYF.

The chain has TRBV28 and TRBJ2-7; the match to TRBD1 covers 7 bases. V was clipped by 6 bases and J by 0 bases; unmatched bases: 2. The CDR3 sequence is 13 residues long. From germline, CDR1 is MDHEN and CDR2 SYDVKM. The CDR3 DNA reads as TGTGCCAGCAGAGGGACAGCCTCCTACGAGCAGTACTTC. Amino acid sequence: CASRGTASYEQYF. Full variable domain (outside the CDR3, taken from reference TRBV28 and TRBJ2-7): DVKVTQSSRYLVKRTGEKVFLECVQDMDHENMFWYRQDPGLGLRLIYFSYDVKMKEKGDIPEGYSVSREKKERFSLILESASTNQTSMYLCASRGTASYEQYFGPGTRLTVT.

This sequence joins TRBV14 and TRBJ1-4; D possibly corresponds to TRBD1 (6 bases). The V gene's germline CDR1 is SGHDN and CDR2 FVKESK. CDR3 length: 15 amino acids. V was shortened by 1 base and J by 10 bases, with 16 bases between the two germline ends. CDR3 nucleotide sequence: TGTGCCAGCAGCCAAGCCGGGACCAGGGGCGTAAAACTGTTTTTT. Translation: CASSQAGTRGVKLFF.

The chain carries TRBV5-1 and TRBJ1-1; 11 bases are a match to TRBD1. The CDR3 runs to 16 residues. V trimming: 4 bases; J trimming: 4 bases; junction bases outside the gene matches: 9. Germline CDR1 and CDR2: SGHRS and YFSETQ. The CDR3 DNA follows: TGCGCCAGCAGCCCTGGGACAGGGGGTATGGGCACTGAAGCTTTCTTT. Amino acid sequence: CASSPGTGGMGTEAFF.

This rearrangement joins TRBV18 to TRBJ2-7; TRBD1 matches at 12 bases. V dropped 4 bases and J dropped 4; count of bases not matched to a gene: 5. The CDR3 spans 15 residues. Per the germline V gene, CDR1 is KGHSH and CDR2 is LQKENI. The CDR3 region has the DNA TGTGCCAGCTCACAACCGGGACAGGGGGCATACGAGCAGTACTTC. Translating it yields CASSQPGQGAYEQYF.

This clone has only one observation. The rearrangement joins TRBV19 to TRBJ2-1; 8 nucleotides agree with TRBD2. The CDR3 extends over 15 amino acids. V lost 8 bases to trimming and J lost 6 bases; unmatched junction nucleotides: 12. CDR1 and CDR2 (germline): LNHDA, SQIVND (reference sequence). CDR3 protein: CASQVPGLVGNEQFF. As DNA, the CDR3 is TGTGCCAGTCAAGTTCCGGGACTAGTGGGCAATGAGCAGTTCTTC.

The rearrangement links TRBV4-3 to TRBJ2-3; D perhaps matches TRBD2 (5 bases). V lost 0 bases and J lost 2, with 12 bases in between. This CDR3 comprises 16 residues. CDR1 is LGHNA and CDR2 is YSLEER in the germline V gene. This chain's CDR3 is CASSQDRGSTTDTQYF. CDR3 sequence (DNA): TGCGCCAGCAGCCAAGATCGAGGGAGTACCACAGATACGCAGTATTTT.

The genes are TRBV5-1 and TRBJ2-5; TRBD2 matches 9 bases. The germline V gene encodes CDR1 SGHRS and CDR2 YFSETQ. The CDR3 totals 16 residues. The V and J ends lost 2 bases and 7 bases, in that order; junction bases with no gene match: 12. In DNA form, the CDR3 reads TGCGCCAGCAGCTTTTCCGGGACTAGCAGAGAGGGGACCCAGTACTTC. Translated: CASSFSGTSREGTQYF.

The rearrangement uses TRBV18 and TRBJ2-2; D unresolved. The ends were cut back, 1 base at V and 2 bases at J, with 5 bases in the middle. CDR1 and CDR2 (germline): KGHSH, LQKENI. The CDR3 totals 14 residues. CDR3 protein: CASSPQLNTGELFF. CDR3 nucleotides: TGTGCCAGCTCACCACAGCTAAACACCGGGGAGCTGTTTTTT.

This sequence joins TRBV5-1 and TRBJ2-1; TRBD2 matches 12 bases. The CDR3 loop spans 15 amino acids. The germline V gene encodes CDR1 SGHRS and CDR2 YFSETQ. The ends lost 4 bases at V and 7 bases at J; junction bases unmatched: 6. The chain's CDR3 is CASSPDGLAGNEQFF. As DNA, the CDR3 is TGCGCCAGCAGCCCGGATGGACTAGCGGGAAATGAGCAGTTCTTC.

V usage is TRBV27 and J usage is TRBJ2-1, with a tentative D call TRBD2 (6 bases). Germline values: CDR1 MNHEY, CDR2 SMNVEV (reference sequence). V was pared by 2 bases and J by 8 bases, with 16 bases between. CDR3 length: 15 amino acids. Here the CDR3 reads CASSLVLASGDEQFF. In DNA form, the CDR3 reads TGTGCCAGCAGTTTAGTCCTAGCGAGTGGGGATGAGCAGTTCTTC.

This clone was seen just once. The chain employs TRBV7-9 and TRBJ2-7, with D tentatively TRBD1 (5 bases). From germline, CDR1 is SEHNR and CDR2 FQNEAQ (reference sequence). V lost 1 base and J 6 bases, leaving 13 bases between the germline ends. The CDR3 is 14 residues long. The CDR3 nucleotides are TGTGCCAGCAGCTTAGAGGCAGGGATGGGCGAGCAGTACTTC. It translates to CASSLEAGMGEQYF.

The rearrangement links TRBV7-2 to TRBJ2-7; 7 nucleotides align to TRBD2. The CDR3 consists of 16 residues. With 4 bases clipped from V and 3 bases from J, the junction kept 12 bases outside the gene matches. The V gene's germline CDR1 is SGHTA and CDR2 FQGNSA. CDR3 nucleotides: TGTGCCAGCAGCTGGAGATTTGGGGGGGGAATCTACGAGCAGTACTTC. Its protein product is CASSWRFGGGIYEQYF.

The CDR3 sequence is CASSGSRTEEPYEQYF. CDR3 nucleotide sequence: TGTGCCAGCAGCGGATCCAGGACAGAAGAGCCCTACGAGCAGTACTTC. V gene TRBV7-9 combines with J gene TRBJ2-7, with D possibly being TRBD1 (6 bases). The CDR3 loop spans 16 amino acids. Germline V CDR1 and CDR2: SEHNR, FQNEAQ (reference sequence). Deletions cut 5 bases from V and 2 bases from J, with 19 bases between.

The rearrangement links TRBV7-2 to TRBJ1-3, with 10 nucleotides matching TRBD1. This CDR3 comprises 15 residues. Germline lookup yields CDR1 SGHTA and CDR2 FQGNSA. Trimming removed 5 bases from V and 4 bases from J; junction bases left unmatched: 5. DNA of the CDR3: TGTGCCAGCAGCATCGACAGGGGGCTAGGAAACACCATATATTTT. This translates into CASSIDRGLGNTIYF.

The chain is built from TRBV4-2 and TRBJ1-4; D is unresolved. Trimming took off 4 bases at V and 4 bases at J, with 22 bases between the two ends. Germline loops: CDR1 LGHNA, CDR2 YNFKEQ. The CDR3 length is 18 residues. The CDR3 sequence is CASSRDVLKRELNEKLFF. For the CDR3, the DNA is TGTGCCAGCAGCCGAGATGTTCTAAAGAGGGAGCTTAATGAAAAACTGTTTTTT.

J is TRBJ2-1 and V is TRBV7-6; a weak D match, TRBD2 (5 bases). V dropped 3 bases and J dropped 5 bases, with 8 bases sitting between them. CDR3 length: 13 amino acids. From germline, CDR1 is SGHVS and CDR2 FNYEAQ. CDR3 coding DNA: TGTGCCAGCAGCTTTGGACTCAACAATGAGCAGTTCTTC. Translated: CASSFGLNNEQFF.

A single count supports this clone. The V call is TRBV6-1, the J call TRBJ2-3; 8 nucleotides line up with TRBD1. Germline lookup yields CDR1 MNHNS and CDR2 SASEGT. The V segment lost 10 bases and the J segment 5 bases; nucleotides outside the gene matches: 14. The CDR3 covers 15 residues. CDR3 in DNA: TGTGCCATCAGAATAGGCGGACAGGGAGGAGATACGCAGTATTTT. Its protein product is CAIRIGGQGGDTQYF.

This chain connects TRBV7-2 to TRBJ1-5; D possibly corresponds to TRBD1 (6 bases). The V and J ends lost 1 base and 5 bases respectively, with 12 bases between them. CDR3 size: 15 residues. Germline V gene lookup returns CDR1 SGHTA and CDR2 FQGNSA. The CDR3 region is CASSLGIGGHQPQHF. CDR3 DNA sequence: TGTGCCAGCAGCTTAGGGATAGGGGGTCATCAGCCCCAGCATTTT.

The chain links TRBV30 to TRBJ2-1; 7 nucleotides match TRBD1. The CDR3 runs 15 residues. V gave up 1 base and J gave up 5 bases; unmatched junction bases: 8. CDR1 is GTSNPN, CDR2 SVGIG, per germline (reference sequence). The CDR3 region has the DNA TGTGCCTGGAGTGACCCGAGGGGGCTAAACAATGAGCAGTTCTTC. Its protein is CAWSDPRGLNNEQFF. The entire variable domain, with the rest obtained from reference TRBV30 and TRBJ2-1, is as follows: SQTIHQWPATLVQPVGSPLSLECTVEGTSNPNLYWYRQAAGRGLQLLFYSVGIGQISSEVPQNLSASRPQDRQFILSSKKLLLSDSGFYLCAWSDPRGLNNEQFFGPGTRLTVL.

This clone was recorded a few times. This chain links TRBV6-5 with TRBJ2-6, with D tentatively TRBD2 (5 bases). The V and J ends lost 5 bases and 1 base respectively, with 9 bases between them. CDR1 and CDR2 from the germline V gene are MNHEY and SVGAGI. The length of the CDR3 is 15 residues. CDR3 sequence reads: CASSPPGSGANVLTF. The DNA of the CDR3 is TGTGCCAGCAGTCCGCCGGGGTCTGGGGCCAACGTCCTGACTTTC.

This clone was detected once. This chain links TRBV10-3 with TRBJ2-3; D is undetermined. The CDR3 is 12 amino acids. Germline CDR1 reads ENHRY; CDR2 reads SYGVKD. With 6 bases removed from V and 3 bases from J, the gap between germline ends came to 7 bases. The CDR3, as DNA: TGTGCCATCAGCCTAGAGACAGATACGCAGTATTTT. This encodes CAISLETDTQYF.